The present T cell receptor beta chain was sequenced within a study of lymphopenia after photon versus proton radiotherapy. Points from the study as a whole: Better survival with proton therapy was suggested as possible, not demonstrated. Under photons, naive T cells and diversity fell while effector/memory populations rose. Larger post-nadir TCR diversity loss correlated inversely with survival in deceased patients.

Note on this clone: Its antigen remains unidentified.

Sequencing used immunoSEQ multiplex PCR; TCRdb keeps in-frame clones, though not all of them. This repertoire shows 77,000 or so clones, around 83% found once; its top ten account for about 1.3%. Trimming removed 6 bases from V and 1 base from J; junction bases left unmatched: 4. There are 15 residues in the CDR3. The V gene's germline CDR1 is SGHVS and CDR2 FNYEAQ. Sequences were derived from peripheral blood, sampled from a patient treated with proton-based radiotherapy. This clonotype originated in a man aged 60 to 75 with pancreatic cancer. The V and J genes are TRBV7-6 and TRBJ2-1, with 9 positions matching TRBD2. The CDR3 nucleotides are TGTGCCAGCAGTTCACTAGCGGGTTCCTACAATGAGCAGTTCTTC. Translating it yields CASSSLAGSYNEQFF. The full variable domain, with the rest looked up from reference TRBV7-6 and TRBJ2-1, is GAGVSQSPRYKVTKRGQDVALRCDPISGHVSLYWYRQALGQGPEFLTYFNYEAQQDKSGLPNDRFSAERPEGSISTLTIQRTEQRDSAMYRCASSSLAGSYNEQFFGPGTRLTVL.